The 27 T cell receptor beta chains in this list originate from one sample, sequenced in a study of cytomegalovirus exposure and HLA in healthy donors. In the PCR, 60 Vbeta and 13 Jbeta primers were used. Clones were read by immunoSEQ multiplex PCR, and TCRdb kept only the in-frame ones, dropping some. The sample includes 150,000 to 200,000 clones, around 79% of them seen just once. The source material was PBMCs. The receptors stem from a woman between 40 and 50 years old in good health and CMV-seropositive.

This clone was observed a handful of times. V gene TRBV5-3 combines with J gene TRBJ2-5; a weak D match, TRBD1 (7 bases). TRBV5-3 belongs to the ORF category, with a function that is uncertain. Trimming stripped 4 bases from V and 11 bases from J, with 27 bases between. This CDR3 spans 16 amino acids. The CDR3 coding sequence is TGTGCCAGAAGCCCCAGGGGGAGGCTAGTCGGGAAGGAGCAGTACTTC. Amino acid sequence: CARSPRGRLVGKEQYF.

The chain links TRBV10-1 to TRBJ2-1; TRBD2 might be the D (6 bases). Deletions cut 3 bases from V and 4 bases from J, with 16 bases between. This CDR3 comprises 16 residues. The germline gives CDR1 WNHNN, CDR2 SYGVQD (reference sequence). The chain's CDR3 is CASSDPSVATYNEQFF. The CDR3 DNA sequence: TGCGCCAGCAGTGACCCTAGCGTGGCCACTTACAATGAGCAGTTCTTC.

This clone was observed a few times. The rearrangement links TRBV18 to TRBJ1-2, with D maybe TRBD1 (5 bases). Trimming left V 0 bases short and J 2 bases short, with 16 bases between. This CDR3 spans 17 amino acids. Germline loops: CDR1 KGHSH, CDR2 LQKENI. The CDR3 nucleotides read TGTGCCAGCTCACCACCGAATCAAGGGGCGGGGAACTATGGCTACACCTTC. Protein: CASSPPNQGAGNYGYTF.

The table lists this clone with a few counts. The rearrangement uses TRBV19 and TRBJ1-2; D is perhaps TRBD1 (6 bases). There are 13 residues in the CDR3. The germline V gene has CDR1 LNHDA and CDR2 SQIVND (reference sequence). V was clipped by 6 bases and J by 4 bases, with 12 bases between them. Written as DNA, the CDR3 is TGTGCCAGTAGCGGAGGGGGGGCCTATGGCTACACCTTC. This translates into CASSGGGAYGYTF.

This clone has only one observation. For the CDR3, the DNA is TGTGCCAGCCGGGCAGGGAGCACAGATACGCAGTATTTT. This gives the protein CASRAGSTDTQYF. This sequence joins TRBV6-1 and TRBJ2-3; TRBD1 might be the D (5 bases). There are 13 residues in the CDR3. Germline V gives CDR1 MNHNS, CDR2 SASEGT. Trimming removed 8 bases at V and 0 bases at J, with 9 bases between.

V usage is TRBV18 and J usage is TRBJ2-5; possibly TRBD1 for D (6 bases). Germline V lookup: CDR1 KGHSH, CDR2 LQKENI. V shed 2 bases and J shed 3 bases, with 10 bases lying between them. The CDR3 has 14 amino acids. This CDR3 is CASSPRTAKETQYF. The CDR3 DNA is TGTGCCAGCTCACCAAGGACAGCAAAAGAGACCCAGTACTTC.

CDR3 amino acids: CASSWSQGEQYF. CDR3 bases: TGCGCCAGCAGCTGGAGTCAGGGCGAGCAGTACTTC. The V and J genes are TRBV5-1 and TRBJ2-7; D may be TRBD1 (5 bases). CDR1 is SGHRS and CDR2 is YFSETQ in the germline V gene. V was cut by 3 bases and J by 6 bases, with 10 bases left in between. There are 12 residues in the CDR3.

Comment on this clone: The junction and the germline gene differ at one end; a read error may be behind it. The CDR3 nucleotides are TGTGCCAGCAGCTTGGCTAGCGGGGGCTACAGTGAGCAGTTCTTC. It yields the protein CASSLASGGYSEQFF. V gene TRBV5-4 combines with J gene TRBJ2-1; 10 bases are shared with TRBD2. This CDR3 is built from 15 residues. CDR1 is SGHNT, CDR2 YYREEE, per germline (reference sequence).

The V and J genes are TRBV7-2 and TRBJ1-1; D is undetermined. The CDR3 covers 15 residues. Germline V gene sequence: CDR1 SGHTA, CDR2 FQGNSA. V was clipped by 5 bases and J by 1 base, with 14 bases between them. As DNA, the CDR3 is TGTGCCAGCAGCGGACGGACGGCGGGGAACACTGAAGCTTTCTTT. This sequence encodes CASSGRTAGNTEAFF.

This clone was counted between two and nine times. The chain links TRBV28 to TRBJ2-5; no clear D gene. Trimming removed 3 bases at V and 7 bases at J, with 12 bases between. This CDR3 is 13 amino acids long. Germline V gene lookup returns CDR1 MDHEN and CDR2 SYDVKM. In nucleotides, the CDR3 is TGTGCCAGCAGTTTCCGGAGCGTTGTGACCCAGTACTTC. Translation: CASSFRSVVTQYF.

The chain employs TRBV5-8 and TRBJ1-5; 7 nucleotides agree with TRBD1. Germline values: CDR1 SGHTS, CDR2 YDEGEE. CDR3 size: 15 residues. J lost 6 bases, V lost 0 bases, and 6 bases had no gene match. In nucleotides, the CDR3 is TGTGCCAGCAGCTTGGGACAGGGATGGAGTCAGCCCCAGCATTTT. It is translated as CASSLGQGWSQPQHF.

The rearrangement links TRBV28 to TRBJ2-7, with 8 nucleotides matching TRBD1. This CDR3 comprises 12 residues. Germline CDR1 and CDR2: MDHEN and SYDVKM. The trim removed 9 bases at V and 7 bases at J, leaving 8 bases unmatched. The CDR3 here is CASGSRGLEQYF. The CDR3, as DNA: TGTGCCAGTGGGTCCAGGGGGCTGGAGCAGTACTTC.

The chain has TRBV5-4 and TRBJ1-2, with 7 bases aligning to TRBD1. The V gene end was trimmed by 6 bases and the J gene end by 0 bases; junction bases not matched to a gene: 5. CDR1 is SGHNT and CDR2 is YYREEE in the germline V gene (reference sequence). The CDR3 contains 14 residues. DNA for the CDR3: TGTGCCAGCACCTTTGGGACAGCTAACTATGGCTACACCTTC. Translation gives CASTFGTANYGYTF. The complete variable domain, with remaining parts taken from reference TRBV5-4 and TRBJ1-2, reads ETGVTQSPTHLIKTRGQQVTLRCSSQSGHNTVSWYQQALGQGPQFIFQYYREEENGRGNFPPRFSGLQFPNYSSELNVNALELDDSALYLCASTFGTANYGYTFGSGTRLTVV.

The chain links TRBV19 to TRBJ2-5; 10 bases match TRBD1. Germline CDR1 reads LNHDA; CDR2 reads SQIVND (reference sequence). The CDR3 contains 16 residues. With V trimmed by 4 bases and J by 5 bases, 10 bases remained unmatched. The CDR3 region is CASSTSGTGVWETQYF. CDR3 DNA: TGTGCCAGTAGTACCTCCGGGACAGGGGTATGGGAGACCCAGTACTTC.

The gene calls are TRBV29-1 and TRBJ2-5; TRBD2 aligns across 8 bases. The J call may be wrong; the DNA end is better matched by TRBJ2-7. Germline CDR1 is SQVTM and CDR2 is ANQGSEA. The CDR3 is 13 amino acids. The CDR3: CSVESAGDYEQYF. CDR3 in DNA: TGCAGCGTTGAATCAGCGGGGGACTACGAGCAGTACTTC.

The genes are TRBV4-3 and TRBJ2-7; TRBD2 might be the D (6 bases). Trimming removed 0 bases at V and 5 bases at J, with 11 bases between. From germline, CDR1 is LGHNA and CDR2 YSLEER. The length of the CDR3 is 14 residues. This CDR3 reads CASSQDAGRNEQYF. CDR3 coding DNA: TGCGCCAGCAGCCAAGATGCGGGACGGAACGAGCAGTACTTC.

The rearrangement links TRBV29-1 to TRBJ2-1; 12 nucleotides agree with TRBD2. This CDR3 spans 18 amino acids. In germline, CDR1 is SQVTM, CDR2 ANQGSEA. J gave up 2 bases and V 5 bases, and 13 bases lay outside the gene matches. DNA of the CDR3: TGCAGCGTTCCTCTGGCTAGCGGGAGGGCCGACCCCTACAATGAGCAGTTCTTC. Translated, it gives CSVPLASGRADPYNEQFF.

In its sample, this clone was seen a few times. The CDR3 reads CASSLRDRSNEQFF. The CDR3 bases are TGTGCCAGCAGCCTCCGGGATAGATCAAATGAGCAGTTCTTC. The chain combines TRBV7-9 with TRBJ2-1; D perhaps matches TRBD2 (5 bases). V was pared by 5 bases and J by 7 bases, with 15 bases between. The CDR3 sequence is 14 residues long. Germline V gene data show CDR1 as SEHNR and CDR2 as FQNEAQ (reference sequence).

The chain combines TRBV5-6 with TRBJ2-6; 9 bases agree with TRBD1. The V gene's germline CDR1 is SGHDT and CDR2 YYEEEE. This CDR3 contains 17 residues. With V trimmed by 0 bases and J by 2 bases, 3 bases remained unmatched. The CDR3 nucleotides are TGTGCCAGCAGCTTGGACAGGGGGCGGGCTGGGGCCAACGTCCTGACTTTC. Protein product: CASSLDRGRAGANVLTF.

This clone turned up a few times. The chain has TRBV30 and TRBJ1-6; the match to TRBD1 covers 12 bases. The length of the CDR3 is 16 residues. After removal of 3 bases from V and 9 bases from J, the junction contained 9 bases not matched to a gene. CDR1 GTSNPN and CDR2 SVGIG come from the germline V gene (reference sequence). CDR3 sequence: CAWRQKSGQGASPLHF. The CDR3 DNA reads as TGTGCCTGGAGGCAAAAATCGGGACAGGGGGCTTCACCCCTCCACTTT.

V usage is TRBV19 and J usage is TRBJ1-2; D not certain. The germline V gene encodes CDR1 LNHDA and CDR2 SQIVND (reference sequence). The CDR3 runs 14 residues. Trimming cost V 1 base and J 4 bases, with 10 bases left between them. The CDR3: CASSIAEGSYGYTF. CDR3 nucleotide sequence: TGTGCCAGTAGTATAGCCGAGGGATCCTATGGCTACACCTTC.

CDR3 coding DNA: TGTGCCAGCAGTTTCGACTCTTGGAATGAAAAACTGTTTTTT. As protein: CASSFDSWNEKLFF. The chain has TRBV6-5 and TRBJ1-4; D is unclear. Germline V CDR1 and CDR2: MNHEY, SVGAGI. The CDR3 runs to 14 residues. V dropped 4 bases and J dropped 5 bases, with 11 bases sitting between them.

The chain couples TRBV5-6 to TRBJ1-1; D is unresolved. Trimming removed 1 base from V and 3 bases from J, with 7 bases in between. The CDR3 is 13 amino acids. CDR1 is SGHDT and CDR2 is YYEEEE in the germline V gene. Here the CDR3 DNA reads TGTGCCAGCAGCTTGCAGGATTACACTGAAGCTTTCTTT. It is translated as CASSLQDYTEAFF.

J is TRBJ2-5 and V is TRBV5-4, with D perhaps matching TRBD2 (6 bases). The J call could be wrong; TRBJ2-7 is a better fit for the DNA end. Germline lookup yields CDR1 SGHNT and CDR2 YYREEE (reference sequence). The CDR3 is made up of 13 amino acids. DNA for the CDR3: TGTGCCAGCAGCCCTAGCGACTCCTACGAGCAGTACTTC. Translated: CASSPSDSYEQYF.

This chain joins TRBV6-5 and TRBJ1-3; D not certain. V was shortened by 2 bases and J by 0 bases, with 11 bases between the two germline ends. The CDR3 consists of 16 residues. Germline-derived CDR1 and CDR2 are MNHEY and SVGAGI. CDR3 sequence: CASSYKTGSSGNTIYF. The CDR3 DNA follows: TGTGCCAGCAGTTACAAGACGGGAAGCTCTGGAAACACCATATATTTT.

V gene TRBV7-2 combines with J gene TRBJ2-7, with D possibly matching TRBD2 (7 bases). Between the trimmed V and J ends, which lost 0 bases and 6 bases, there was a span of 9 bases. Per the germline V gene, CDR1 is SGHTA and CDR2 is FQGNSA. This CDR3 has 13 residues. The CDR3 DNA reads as TGTGCCAGCAGCTTAGCGGGAGGGGGCGAGCAGTACTTC. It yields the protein CASSLAGGGEQYF.

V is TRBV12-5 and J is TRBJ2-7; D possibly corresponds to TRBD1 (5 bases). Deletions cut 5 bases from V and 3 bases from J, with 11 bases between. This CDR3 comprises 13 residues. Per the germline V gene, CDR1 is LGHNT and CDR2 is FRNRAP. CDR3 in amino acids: CASGKTVNYEQYF. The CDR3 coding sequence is TGTGCTAGTGGTAAGACAGTGAACTACGAGCAGTACTTC.